This TCR beta chain was captured by sequencing in a study of blood T cell repertoires in COVID-19. The sample holds a few counts of this clone. V shed 1 base and J shed 0 bases, with 4 bases lying between them. There are 15 residues in the CDR3. Germline V gene data show CDR1 as KGHSH and CDR2 as LQKENI. The data were produced by immunoSEQ multiplex PCR, yet TCRdb's version contains in-frame clones alone and is incomplete. The sample includes about 330,000 clones, over 80% of them seen just once. This clonotype originated in a man aged 30 to 45 who had recovered from COVID-19. This chain links TRBV18 with TRBJ1-6, with D hard to call. Sample: PBMCs or T cells enriched from blood (not recorded which). CDR3 residues: CASSPQSSYNSPLHF. CDR3 sequence (DNA): TGTGCCAGCTCACCACAGAGCTCCTATAATTCACCCCTCCACTTT.